Below are 28 T cell receptor beta chains sequenced from a single sample in a study of cytomegalovirus exposure and HLA in healthy donors. The primer mix had 60 Vbeta and 13 Jbeta primers. Here immunoSEQ multiplex PCR was the method, and the copy in TCRdb shows in-frame clones only, minus some. This table has fewer than 250,000 clones, roughly 87% appearing once. Material for sequencing was PBMCs. The source of these receptors is a boy younger than 10 in good health and CMV-seronegative.

This CDR3 is CACRETLGNEQFF. For the CDR3, the DNA is TGTGCCTGCCGGGAAACTCTGGGGAATGAGCAGTTCTTC. V is TRBV30 and J is TRBJ2-1; tentatively, D is TRBD2 (5 bases). Germline assignment: CDR1 GTSNPN and CDR2 SVGIG (reference sequence). There are 13 residues in the CDR3. Trimming stripped 6 bases from V and 7 bases from J, with 16 bases between.

The CDR3 bases are TGTGCCAGCAGACTAAGGGGGCTCTCAGGAAACACCATATATTTT. This translates into CASRLRGLSGNTIYF. The rearrangement uses TRBV5-6 and TRBJ1-3; TRBD1 matches at 7 bases. Germline V lookup: CDR1 SGHDT, CDR2 YYEEEE. V shed 5 bases and J 4 bases; nucleotides not matched to a gene: 9. There are 15 residues in the CDR3.

The chain combines TRBV6-6 with TRBJ1-6; TRBD1 might be the D (6 bases). The ends were cut back, 10 bases at V and 10 bases at J, with 14 bases in the middle. This CDR3 region has 12 residues. The V gene's germline CDR1 is MNHNY and CDR2 SVGAGI (reference sequence). The CDR3 DNA reads as TGTGCCACCAGGGGCGATGAATCACCCCTCCACTTT. Residues: CATRGDESPLHF.

This clone came up once. The V call is TRBV5-1, the J call TRBJ2-7; D is ambiguous. The germline V and J ends were trimmed by 0 bases and 2 bases, with 18 bases remaining between them. This CDR3 is built from 17 residues. Germline V gene lookup returns CDR1 SGHRS and CDR2 YFSETQ. For the CDR3, the DNA is TGCGCCAGCAGCTTGGCCCCCTGGGCAGAACGACCCTACGAGCAGTACTTC. It encodes CASSLAPWAERPYEQYF.

The CDR3 sequence: CASSRQASGGDTQYF. In DNA form, the CDR3 reads TGCGCCAGCAGCCGTCAAGCCAGCGGGGGTGATACGCAGTATTTT. The rearrangement links TRBV5-1 to TRBJ2-3; 8 bases fit TRBD2. The germline gives CDR1 SGHRS, CDR2 YFSETQ. The CDR3 has 15 residues. The trim removed 4 bases at V and 6 bases at J, leaving 10 bases unmatched.

The rearrangement links TRBV30 to TRBJ2-3; TRBD2 aligns across 12 bases. The V and J ends lost 6 bases and 0 bases, in that order; junction bases with no gene match: 10. Per the germline V gene, CDR1 is GTSNPN and CDR2 is SVGIG (reference sequence). The CDR3 is made up of 17 amino acids. Here the CDR3 reads CACARGLAGPSTDTQYF. CDR3 nucleotide sequence: TGTGCCTGTGCCCGCGGACTAGCGGGGCCAAGCACAGATACGCAGTATTTT.

This sequence joins TRBV5-1 and TRBJ2-5; D perhaps matches TRBD2 (6 bases). The closer fit of TRBJ2-7 to the DNA end suggests the J call may be wrong. This CDR3 contains 16 residues. Germline-derived CDR1 and CDR2 are SGHRS and YFSETQ. CDR3 nucleotide sequence: TGCGCCAGCAGGCCTGCAACACTAGCACATGAGCGCGAGCAGTACTTC. Encoded protein: CASRPATLAHEREQYF.

The genes are TRBV4-1 and TRBJ2-1; TRBD1 aligns across 11 bases. The CDR3 totals 16 residues. After removal of 6 bases from V and 8 bases from J, the junction contained 12 bases not matched to a gene. Per germline, CDR1 MGHRA and CDR2 YSYEKL. This chain's CDR3 is CASSRGQGAIGHEQFF. The CDR3 DNA is TGCGCCAGCAGTCGTGGACAGGGGGCTATTGGGCATGAGCAGTTCTTC.

This chain uses TRBV6-5 with TRBJ2-5; 7 bases are shared with TRBD1. Matching the DNA end better, TRBJ2-7 makes the J call doubtful. CDR3 length: 13 residues. The germline V gene has CDR1 MNHEY and CDR2 SVGAGI. CDR3 nucleotides: TGTGCCAGCAGTGCGGACAGGACCTACGAGCAGTACTTC. Translating it yields CASSADRTYEQYF.

This clone has a handful of counts. The chain has TRBV28 and TRBJ1-4; 9 bases line up with TRBD1. This CDR3 spans 16 amino acids. Germline CDR1 reads MDHEN; CDR2 reads SYDVKM. Trimming removed 6 bases from V and 0 bases from J; junction bases left unmatched: 5. CDR3 sequence (DNA): TGTGCCAGCAGCCAACAGGGGGCCTCAACTAATGAAAAACTGTTTTTT. Translation: CASSQQGASTNEKLFF.

A word on this clone: Relative to the germline gene, one junction end is altered; a read error may explain this. V usage is TRBV28 and J usage is TRBJ1-2; 8 bases are a match to TRBD1. Germline V gene lookup returns CDR1 MDHEN and CDR2 SYDVKM. The length of the CDR3 is 12 residues. The CDR3 bases are TGTGCCAGCTTGGGACAGGATTCTTTTTATTCCTTC. Protein sequence: CASLGQDSFYSF.

The rearrangement uses TRBV5-1 and TRBJ1-2, with 7 bases fitting TRBD1. Germline assignment: CDR1 SGHRS and CDR2 YFSETQ. The CDR3 extends over 13 amino acids. V lost 4 bases to trimming and J lost 4 bases; unmatched junction nucleotides: 4. The chain's CDR3 is CASSPDRIYGYTF. CDR3 in DNA: TGCGCCAGCAGCCCGGACAGGATCTATGGCTACACCTTC.

The chain carries TRBV5-1 and TRBJ2-1; D is unclear. Germline V gene lookup returns CDR1 SGHRS and CDR2 YFSETQ. CDR3 length: 14 amino acids. Trimming removed 4 bases from V and 0 bases from J, with 8 bases in between. The CDR3 sequence: CASSASGSYNEQFF. Written as DNA, the CDR3 is TGCGCCAGCAGCGCCTCCGGCTCCTACAATGAGCAGTTCTTC.

The chain couples TRBV5-1 to TRBJ1-6; 7 nucleotides agree with TRBD1. V dropped 4 bases and J dropped 9; count of bases not matched to a gene: 10. Per germline, CDR1 SGHRS and CDR2 YFSETQ. This CDR3 has 15 residues. DNA for the CDR3: TGCGCCAGCAGCCCCGACGGGCAGGGGGTTTCACCCCTCCACTTT. Translation gives CASSPDGQGVSPLHF.

This clone was observed once. V gene TRBV6-5 combines with J gene TRBJ2-7; 7 bases fit TRBD1. The CDR3 runs to 14 residues. V was pared by 6 bases and J by 5 bases, with 10 bases of the junction left unmatched. CDR1 is MNHEY and CDR2 is SVGAGI in the germline V gene. This CDR3 is CASSPLTGSNEQYF. Written as DNA, the CDR3 is TGTGCCAGCAGCCCCTTGACAGGGTCCAACGAGCAGTACTTC.

The chain carries TRBV19 and TRBJ2-1, with TRBD2 matching 15 bases. J gave up 7 bases and V 3 bases, and 7 bases lay outside the gene matches. CDR1 is LNHDA, CDR2 SQIVND, per germline (reference sequence). This CDR3 contains 17 residues. CDR3: CASSIRTSGRAGNEQFF. The CDR3 DNA follows: TGTGCCAGTAGTATCCGGACTAGCGGGAGGGCCGGGAATGAGCAGTTCTTC.

This chain connects TRBV6-1 to TRBJ2-3; 9 bases agree with TRBD1. J was trimmed by 6 bases and V by 7 bases; bases with no gene match: 5. The germline V gene encodes CDR1 MNHNS and CDR2 SASEGT. The CDR3 contains 13 residues. For the CDR3, the DNA is TGTGCCAGCACGGGACAGGGCATTGATACGCAGTATTTT. Translation: CASTGQGIDTQYF.

The chain carries TRBV27 and TRBJ2-7; D call uncertain. This CDR3 spans 12 amino acids. Germline-derived CDR1 and CDR2 are MNHEY and SMNVEV (reference sequence). V gave up 3 bases and J gave up 3 bases, with 6 bases separating them. In nucleotides, the CDR3 is TGTGCCAGCAGTTTTTACGGCTACGAGCAGTACTTC. This encodes CASSFYGYEQYF.

The chain carries TRBV30 and TRBJ2-1; TRBD2 matches at 8 bases. Trimming cost V 2 bases and J 9 bases; bases outside gene matches: 9. Per the germline V gene, CDR1 is GTSNPN and CDR2 is SVGIG (reference sequence). This CDR3 has 14 residues. CDR3 sequence: CAWSWVAGIGEQFF. The CDR3 nucleotides are TGTGCCTGGAGTTGGGTAGCGGGAATTGGTGAGCAGTTCTTC.

The chain uses TRBV9 and TRBJ2-1; 9 bases are a match to TRBD1. Germline CDR1 SGDLS, CDR2 YYNGEE. J gave up 9 bases and V 0 bases, and 7 bases lay outside the gene matches. CDR3 length equals 15 residues. This CDR3 reads CASSVGTGEAFEQFF. CDR3 bases: TGTGCCAGCAGCGTAGGGACAGGGGAAGCCTTTGAGCAGTTCTTC.

This chain links TRBV28 with TRBJ2-2; TRBD2 is a possible D gene (5 bases). Trimming left V 7 bases short and J 6 bases short, with 12 bases between. This CDR3 is built from 13 residues. The V gene's germline CDR1 is MDHEN and CDR2 SYDVKM. In DNA form, the CDR3 reads TGTGCCAGCACCCCGGGGAGACCCGGGGAGCTGTTTTTT. Its translation: CASTPGRPGELFF.

For this clone: The same CDR3 arises from other DNA sequences in this sample as well. The V gene is TRBV19, the J gene TRBJ1-5, with D possibly TRBD1 on 5 matching bases. Trimming cost V 5 bases and J 3 bases, with 11 bases left between them. Per germline, CDR1 LNHDA and CDR2 SQIVND (reference sequence). The CDR3 contains 14 residues. The CDR3 DNA reads TGTGCCAGTAGTGGAGAGACAGCCAATCAGCCCCAGCATTTT. Its protein is CASSGETANQPQHF.

The rearrangement uses TRBV7-9 and TRBJ2-1, with 14 bases lining up with TRBD2. Germline CDR1 and CDR2: SEHNR and FQNEAQ (reference sequence). The CDR3 loop spans 16 amino acids. V was clipped by 5 bases and J by 4 bases; unmatched bases: 4. The CDR3 coding sequence is TGTGCCAGCAGCGGAGGGACTAGCGGGGGATACAATGAGCAGTTCTTC. Translated, it gives CASSGGTSGGYNEQFF. Based on the CDR3 plus reference TRBV7-9 and TRBJ2-1, the full variable domain is DTGVSQNPRHKITKRGQNVTFRCDPISEHNRLYWYRQTLGQGPEFLTYFQNEAQLEKSRLLSDRFSAERPKGSFSTLEIQRTEQGDSAMYLCASSGGTSGGYNEQFFGPGTRLTVL.

CDR3: CASSLSGILDGELFF. For the CDR3, the DNA is TGTGCCAGTAGTTTAAGCGGGATATTAGACGGGGAGCTGTTTTTT. The chain couples TRBV19 to TRBJ2-2; 7 bases align to TRBD2. The CDR3 extends over 15 amino acids. CDR1 LNHDA and CDR2 SQIVND come from the germline V gene (reference sequence). Trimming at V came to 5 bases and at J to 7 bases, leaving 10 bases not matched to a gene.

The chain employs TRBV5-1 and TRBJ2-5, with TRBD1 matching 7 bases. Germline values: CDR1 SGHRS, CDR2 YFSETQ. The V and J ends lost 3 bases and 0 bases, in that order; junction bases with no gene match: 5. This CDR3 has 15 residues. Here the CDR3 reads CASSYGTANQETQYF. CDR3 nucleotides: TGCGCCAGCAGCTACGGGACAGCCAACCAAGAGACCCAGTACTTC. Filled out from reference TRBV5-1 and TRBJ2-5, the complete variable domain reads KAGVTQTPRYLIKTRGQQVTLSCSPISGHRSVSWYQQTPGQGLQFLFEYFSETQRNKGNFPGRFSGRQFSNSRSEMNVSTLELGDSALYLCASSYGTANQETQYFGPGTRLLVL.

V is TRBV7-2 and J is TRBJ1-6; D may be TRBD1 (6 bases). The germline V and J ends were trimmed by 0 bases and 6 bases, with 15 bases remaining between them. This CDR3 is built from 17 residues. Germline loops: CDR1 SGHTA, CDR2 FQGNSA. The CDR3 reads CASSLAVPQGLNSPLHF. Here the CDR3 DNA reads TGTGCCAGCAGCTTAGCGGTCCCACAGGGCCTTAATTCACCCCTCCACTTT.

The chain combines TRBV30 with TRBJ2-1; a weak D match, TRBD2 (6 bases). CDR3 length: 15 amino acids. The V end was cut by 3 bases, the J end by 4 bases, with 16 bases between. Germline lookup yields CDR1 GTSNPN and CDR2 SVGIG (reference sequence). The CDR3 nucleotides read TGTGCCTGGAGCAGCGGAGGGGAGTGGTACAATGAGCAGTTCTTC. It specifies CAWSSGGEWYNEQFF.

The J gene is TRBJ1-6, the V gene TRBV11-2; D call uncertain. Deletions cut 0 bases from V and 8 bases from J, with 5 bases between. The CDR3 covers 13 residues. Germline V lookup: CDR1 SGHAT, CDR2 FQNNGV. The CDR3 loop is CASSLDQDSPLHF. CDR3 sequence (DNA): TGTGCCAGCAGCTTAGATCAGGATTCACCCCTCCACTTT.